These 17 T cell receptor beta chains were all obtained from the same sample, sequenced in a study of vaccination and CD4 T cells after COVID-19 (dated by TCRdb to 2021 to 2024). Receptor amplification or capture employed PCR. The sequencer was an Illumina iSeq 100. TCR sequencing of DNA from cultured CD4+ T cells used the Oncomine TCR Beta short-read assay at the Johns Hopkins FTIC core. The public reads were reprocessed in TCRdb via fastp at Q25 and MiXCR, keeping in-frame beta chains. Entries that share a CDR3 protein sequence are merged under the most common genes and DNA. Here the sample has fewer than 15,000 distinct CDR3 sequences; under 60% occur a single time. The top ten constitute 25% to 30% of the sample. The treatment or condition tag for this specimen amounts to: roughly ten-day PBMC culture with coronavirus spike peptide pools or control peptides (ViraFEST assay). Antigens for these TCRs are unknown.

The source material was cultured CD4+ T cells from blood, sampled after SARS-CoV-2 vaccination. The receptors stem from a human donor with COVID-19.

This chain joins TRBV6-1 and TRBJ1-3; 7 bases map to TRBD1. The CDR3 is 14 amino acids. V shed 6 bases, J shed 0 bases, and the junction held 2 bases outside the gene matches. The V gene's germline CDR1 is MNHNS and CDR2 SASEGT. The CDR3 DNA follows: TGTGCCAGCAGGGCAGGGGGCTCTGGAAACACCATATATTTT. This translates into CASRAGGSGNTIYF.

The chain carries TRBV20-1 and TRBJ1-4, with TRBD1 identical over 10 bases. The CDR3 covers 15 residues. Looked up from germline, CDR1 is DFQATT and CDR2 is SNEGSKA (reference sequence). V lost 6 bases to trimming and J lost 2 bases; unmatched junction nucleotides: 6. CDR3 protein: CSAADRGRTNEKLFF. The CDR3 coding sequence is TGCAGTGCCGCGGACAGGGGGAGGACTAATGAAAAACTGTTTTTT.

The chain recombines TRBV12-3 or TRBV12-4 with TRBJ2-7, with 8 positions matching TRBD2. With 6 bases clipped from V and 6 bases from J, the junction kept 19 bases outside the gene matches. This CDR3 spans 17 amino acids. The CDR3 spells CASRYPGGASLIGEQYF. The DNA of the CDR3 is TGTGCCAGCAGATATCCCGGGGGGGCAAGTTTAATCGGCGAGCAGTACTTC.

This sequence joins TRBV19 and TRBJ1-1; 7 bases are shared with TRBD1. This CDR3 comprises 14 residues. Trimming took 0 bases from V and 10 from J; bases not matched to a gene: 8. The germline CDR1 and CDR2 sequences are LNHDA and SQIVND (reference sequence). The CDR3 nucleotides are TGTGCCAGTAGTATAGACCGACAGGGAAGGGGAGCTTTCTTT. Encoded protein: CASSIDRQGRGAFF.

As DNA, the CDR3 is TGTGCTGATGGGGAGGTTGGCAATCAGCCCCAGCATTTT. Its translation: CADGEVGNQPQHF. J is TRBJ1-5 and V is TRBV12-5; D is unclear. Germline V CDR1 and CDR2: LGHNT, FRNRAP. The CDR3 loop spans 13 amino acids. V lost 11 bases, J lost 2 bases, and 13 bases lay in between.

This clonotype has a handful of counts. The chain employs TRBV6-1 and TRBJ1-2; no clear D. Trimming removed 11 bases from V and 2 bases from J, with 9 bases in between. CDR3 size: 11 residues. Germline lookup yields CDR1 MNHNS and CDR2 SASEGT. CDR3 in amino acids: CALRSNYGYTF. Written as DNA, the CDR3 is TGTGCCCTCCGAAGCAACTATGGCTACACCTTC.

V gene TRBV7-2 combines with J gene TRBJ2-7; possibly TRBD1 for D (5 bases). The V gene lost 2 bases and the J gene lost 5 bases, with 19 bases spanning the gap. This CDR3 is built from 16 residues. Germline V gives CDR1 SGHTA, CDR2 FQGNSA. Here the CDR3 DNA reads TGTGCCAGCAGCTTAATGTTCCTGACAAAGGGGCACGAGCAGTACTTC. It yields the protein CASSLMFLTKGHEQYF. The entire variable domain, with the rest obtained from reference TRBV7-2 and TRBJ2-7, is as follows: GAGVSQSPSNKVTEKGKDVELRCDPISGHTALYWYRQSLGQGLEFLIYFQGNSAPDKSGLPSDRFSAERTGGSVSTLTIQRTQQEDSAVYLCASSLMFLTKGHEQYFGPGTRLTVT.

The chain uses TRBV29-1 and TRBJ1-5; D gene uncertain. The V gene's germline CDR1 is SQVTM and CDR2 ANQGSEA. The CDR3 spans 13 residues. V was trimmed by 4 bases and J by 0 bases, leaving 7 bases between them. The CDR3 region has the DNA TGCAGCGTTGTAGAGAATAGCAATCAGCCCCAGCATTTT. Its protein is CSVVENSNQPQHF.

The chain employs TRBV18 and TRBJ1-2; 7 nucleotides align to TRBD1. Germline assignment: CDR1 KGHSH and CDR2 LQKENI. This CDR3 is built from 13 residues. With V trimmed by 1 base and J by 8 bases, 4 bases remained unmatched. The CDR3 loop is CASSPRQGDGYTF. The CDR3 DNA sequence: TGTGCCAGCTCACCACGACAGGGCGACGGCTACACCTTC. The full variable domain, rest sourced from reference TRBV18 and TRBJ1-2, is NAGVMQNPRHLVRRRGQEARLRCSPMKGHSHVYWYRQLPEEGLKFMVYLQKENIIDESGMPKERFSAEFPKEGPSILRIQQVVRGDSAAYFCASSPRQGDGYTFGSGTRLTVV.

This chain uses TRBV6-2 or TRBV6-3 with TRBJ2-7; a possible D gene is TRBD1 (5 bases). Trimming took 7 bases from V and 5 from J, leaving 12 bases between them. The CDR3 spans 12 residues. CDR1 is MNHEY and CDR2 is SVGEGT in the germline V gene. The CDR3 loop reads CASTQGFDEQYF. The CDR3 DNA follows: TGTGCCAGCACTCAGGGTTTCGACGAGCAGTACTTC.

V usage is TRBV19 and J usage is TRBJ2-7; 7 bases line up with TRBD1. Germline CDR1 reads LNHDA; CDR2 reads SQIVND (reference sequence). The CDR3 is made up of 14 amino acids. The V gene end was trimmed by 3 bases and the J gene end by 5 bases; junction bases not matched to a gene: 7. CDR3 bases: TGTGCCAGTAGTATTGGGGACAGACAGGACGAGCAGTACTTC. It yields the protein CASSIGDRQDEQYF.

V gene TRBV7-8 combines with J gene TRBJ2-5; TRBD1 agrees at 7 bases. V trimming: 5 bases; J trimming: 1 base; junction bases outside the gene matches: 7. This CDR3 contains 15 residues. Germline CDR1 is SGHVS and CDR2 is FQNEAQ. CDR3 protein: CASSQNRGVQETQYF. CDR3 DNA sequence: TGTGCCAGCAGCCAAAACAGGGGCGTCCAAGAGACCCAGTACTTC.

This clonotype appeared a few times. The gene calls are TRBV28 and TRBJ1-3, with D uncertain. The V gene lost 5 bases and the J gene lost 4 bases, with 9 bases spanning the gap. The length of the CDR3 is 13 residues. Germline V CDR1 and CDR2: MDHEN, SYDVKM. CDR3 amino acids: CASSGEPGNTIYF. CDR3 in DNA: TGTGCCAGCAGTGGGGAGCCGGGAAACACCATATATTTT.

V usage is TRBV12-3 or TRBV12-4 and J usage is TRBJ2-1; D uncertain. This CDR3 is 11 amino acids long. V gave up 6 bases and J gave up 2 bases, with 2 bases separating them. The CDR3 nucleotides read TGTGCCAGCAGAACCTACAATGAGCAGTTCTTC. Its translation is CASRTYNEQFF.

This clonotype was seen more than once but under ten times. The chain combines TRBV2 with TRBJ2-5; D possibly corresponds to TRBD1 (6 bases). CDR3 length: 14 residues. The germline V and J ends were trimmed by 6 bases and 0 bases, with 11 bases remaining between them. Germline V lookup: CDR1 SNHLY, CDR2 FYNNEI. The CDR3 reads CASSPQGNQETQYF. CDR3 DNA: TGTGCCAGCAGCCCACAGGGTAACCAAGAGACCCAGTACTTC.

This clonotype was found a few times. V usage is TRBV5-4 and J usage is TRBJ1-2; D gene uncertain. The ends were cut back, 0 bases at V and 8 bases at J, with 14 bases in the middle. In germline, CDR1 is SGHNT, CDR2 YYREEE (reference sequence). The CDR3 loop spans 14 amino acids. CDR3 DNA sequence: TGTGCCAGCAGCTTGGTGCAGAGATCGGGGGGCTACACCTTC. Protein: CASSLVQRSGGYTF.

V and J are TRBV20-1 and TRBJ1-1; D ambiguous. V shed 5 bases and J shed 3 bases, with 19 bases lying between them. The V gene's germline CDR1 is DFQATT and CDR2 SNEGSKA (reference sequence). The CDR3 loop spans 15 amino acids. The CDR3 coding sequence is TGCAGTGCTGCCCCGGGTGGCAGTAGCTACACTGAAGCTTTCTTT. Protein sequence: CSAAPGGSSYTEAFF.